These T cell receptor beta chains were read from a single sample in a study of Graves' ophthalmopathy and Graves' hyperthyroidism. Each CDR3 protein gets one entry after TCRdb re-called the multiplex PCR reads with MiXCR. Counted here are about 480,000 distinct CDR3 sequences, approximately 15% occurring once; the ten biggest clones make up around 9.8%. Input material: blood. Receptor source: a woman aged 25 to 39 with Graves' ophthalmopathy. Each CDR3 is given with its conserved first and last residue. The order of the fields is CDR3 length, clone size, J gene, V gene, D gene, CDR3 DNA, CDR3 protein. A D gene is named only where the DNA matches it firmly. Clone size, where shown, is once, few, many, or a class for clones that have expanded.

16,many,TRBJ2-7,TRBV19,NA,TGTGCCAGTACCTTATCCCACCGGAGCAACCCCTACGAGCAGTACTTC,CASTLSHRSNPYEQYF
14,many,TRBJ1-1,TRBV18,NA,TGTGCCAGCCGTAAGGGCAGCGAGTTAATGGAAGCTTTCTTT,CASRKGSELMEAFF
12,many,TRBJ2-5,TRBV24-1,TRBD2,TGTGCCGCCGGGAGGAGCGAAGAGACCCAGTACTTC,CAAGRSEETQYF
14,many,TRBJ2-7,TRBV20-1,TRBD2,TGCAGTGCTAGAGTAGGGCGGGAGTTTCGCGAGCAGTACTTC,CSARVGREFREQYF
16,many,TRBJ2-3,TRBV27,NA,TGTGCCAGCAGTCGAAAACAGGGTATGGGCACAGATACGCAGTATTTT,CASSRKQGMGTDTQYF
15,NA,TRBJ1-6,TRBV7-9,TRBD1,TGTGCCAGCAGCTTCAGACAGGGGGCTAATTCACCCCTCCACTTT,CASSFRQGANSPLHF
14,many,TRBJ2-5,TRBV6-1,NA,TGTGCCACCACGGTGGGGCCTCGGGTGGAGACCCAGTACTTC,CATTVGPRVETQYF
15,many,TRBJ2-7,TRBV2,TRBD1,TGTGCCAGCAGTGAACTCCGGGACAGCAACTACGAGCAGTACTTC,CASSELRDSNYEQYF
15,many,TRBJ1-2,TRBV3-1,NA,TGTGCCAGCAGCCAATCCCTGGGCGAGGGCTATGGCTACACCTTC,CASSQSLGEGYGYTF
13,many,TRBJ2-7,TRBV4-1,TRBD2,TGTGCCAGCAGCCAAGCGGGGGCCTACGAGCAGTACTTC,CASSQAGAYEQYF
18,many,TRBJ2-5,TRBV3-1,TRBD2,TGTGCCAGCAGCCCCCAGGGACTAGCGGGATTCGGGGGAGAGACCCAGTACTTC,CASSPQGLAGFGGETQYF
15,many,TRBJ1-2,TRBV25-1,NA,TGTGCCAGCAGTGAATTTGACAGAGCTAACTATGGCTACACCTTC,CASSEFDRANYGYTF
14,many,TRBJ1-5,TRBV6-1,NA,TGTGCCAGCAGTGAAAGGGTCCTGGGGCAGCCCCAGCATTTT,CASSERVLGQPQHF
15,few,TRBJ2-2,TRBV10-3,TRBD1,TGTGCCACCGGGGGACAGGAGGTTGTAACCGGGGAGCTGTTTTTT,CATGGQEVVTGELFF
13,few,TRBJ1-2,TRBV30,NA,TGTGCCTGGAGCCCCACAGGATTAGATGGCTACACCTTC,CAWSPTGLDGYTF
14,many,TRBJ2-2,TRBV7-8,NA,TGTGCCAGCAGCTCTTCGGCCCCACCCGGGGAGCTGTTTTTT,CASSSSAPPGELFF
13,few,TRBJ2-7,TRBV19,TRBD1,TGTGCCAGTAGTATCATCGGGGACAGCGAGCAGTACTTC,CASSIIGDSEQYF
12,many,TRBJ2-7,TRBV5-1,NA,TGCGCCAGCAGCTTGGGCACCTACGAGCAGTACTTC,CASSLGTYEQYF
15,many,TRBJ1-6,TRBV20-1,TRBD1,TGCAGTGCTGTAGGGCCAAGGGGGCGGAATTCACCCCTCCACTTT,CSAVGPRGRNSPLHF
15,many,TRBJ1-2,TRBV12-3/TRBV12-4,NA,TGTGCCAGCAGTTTGCTGAACAGGGCTAACTATGGCTACACCTTC,CASSLLNRANYGYTF
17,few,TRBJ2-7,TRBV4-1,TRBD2,TGCGCCAGCAGCCAAGATCGAGGAGCGGGAGTGTCCTACGAGCAGTACTTC,CASSQDRGAGVSYEQYF
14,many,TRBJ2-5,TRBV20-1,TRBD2,TGCAGTGCTAGAACACTAGCGGAGCAAGAGACCCAGTACTTC,CSARTLAEQETQYF
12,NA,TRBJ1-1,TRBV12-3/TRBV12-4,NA,TGTGCCAGCAGACTGGTAGACGCTGAAGCTTTCTTT,CASRLVDAEAFF
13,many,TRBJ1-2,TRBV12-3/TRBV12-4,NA,TGTGCCAGCAGTTCAGGGAGACTAGATGGCTACACCTTC,CASSSGRLDGYTF
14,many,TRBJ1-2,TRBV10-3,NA,TGTGCCATCAGTGAGGGGCCGATTCCATATGGCTACACCTTC,CAISEGPIPYGYTF
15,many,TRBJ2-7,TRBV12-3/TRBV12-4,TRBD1,TGTGCCAGCAGCCGCCCCTGGGACAGATTCTACGAGCAGTACTTC,CASSRPWDRFYEQYF
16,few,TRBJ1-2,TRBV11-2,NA,TGTGCCAGCAGCTTCCGGACGGGATTGGCGGATTATGGCTACACCTTC,CASSFRTGLADYGYTF
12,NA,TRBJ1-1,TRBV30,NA,TGTGCCTTGGACAGATTGAACACTGAAGCTTTCTTT,CALDRLNTEAFF
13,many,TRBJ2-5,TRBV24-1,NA,TGTGCCACCAGTTACAAGGGATCGGAGACCCAGTACTTC,CATSYKGSETQYF
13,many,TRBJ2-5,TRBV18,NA,TGTGCCAGCTCCCCTACCCTTCGAGAGACCCAGTACTTC,CASSPTLRETQYF
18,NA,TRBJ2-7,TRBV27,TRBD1,TGTGCCAGCCGAATGACTACACGGGACAGGGGGCTCTCCTACGAGCAGTACTTC,CASRMTTRDRGLSYEQYF
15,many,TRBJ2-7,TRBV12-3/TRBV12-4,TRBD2,TGTGCCAGCAGTCCACTAGCGGGGGGGATCTACGAGCAGTACTTC,CASSPLAGGIYEQYF
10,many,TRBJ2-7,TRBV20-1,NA,TGCAGTGCGACCTACCACGAGCAGTACTTC,CSATYHEQYF
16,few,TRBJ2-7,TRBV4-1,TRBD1,TGCGCCAGCAGCCAAAGTCGTCAGGGGGTCAAAAACGAGCAGTACTTC,CASSQSRQGVKNEQYF
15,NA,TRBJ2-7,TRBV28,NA,TGTGCCAGCAGTGAGCGACAGGCAGCCACCTACGAGCAGTACTTC,CASSERQAATYEQYF
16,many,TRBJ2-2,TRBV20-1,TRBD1,TGCAGTGGTCGAATTTCGGGGACAGGGTCCACCGGGGAGCTGTTTTTT,CSGRISGTGSTGELFF